Sequencing of this T cell receptor (beta chain) was carried out in a study of cytomegalovirus exposure and HLA in healthy donors. Whole-study findings and limits: Highly shared sequence variants in one cluster were likely a sequencing artifact.

Primers included in the PCR were 60 Vbeta and 13 Jbeta primers. Here immunoSEQ multiplex PCR was the method, and the copy in TCRdb shows in-frame clones only, minus some. The table includes almost 200,000 clones, around 78% detected once. This clone was observed many times. Antigen unknown. V was pared by 2 bases and J by 5 bases, with 21 bases between. CDR1 is SGHAT, CDR2 FQNNGV, per germline. The CDR3 extends over 17 amino acids. The genes are TRBV11-2 and TRBJ1-2, with D perhaps TRBD1 (6 bases). Material for sequencing was PBMCs. This sequence originates from a man aged 25 to 45 in good health and CMV-seronegative. The CDR3 loop reads CASSLYPGGGAEYGYTF. The CDR3 DNA reads as TGTGCCAGCAGCTTATACCCTGGGGGGGGCGCTGAATATGGCTACACCTTC.